These 13 T cell receptor beta chains were all obtained from the same sample, sequenced in a study of vaccination effects on CD4 cells after COVID-19. Here immunoSEQ multiplex PCR was the method, and the copy in TCRdb shows in-frame clones only, minus some. The table has about 65,000 clones, approximately 76% seen once. The antigens for these receptors are not known. Before sequencing, viral peptide pools were used by the ViraFEST assay to expand antigen-specific CD4+ T cells. CD4+ T cells were isolated after around 10 days of culture. Vaccine recipients had no previous SARS-CoV-2 infection; their nucleocapsid antibodies were negative. Material: CD4+ T cells from PBMCs cultured with HCoV-NL63 spike peptides, obtained before COVID-19 vaccination. These receptors all stem from a human donor who received a COVID-19 vaccine.

The CDR3 DNA follows: TGTGCCAGCAGTACCGACAGCCAAGAGACCCAGTACTTC. Translating gives CASSTDSQETQYF. The gene calls are TRBV2 and TRBJ2-5; a possible D gene is TRBD1 (5 bases). Between the trimmed V and J ends, which lost 5 bases and 1 base, there was a span of 8 bases. CDR1 SNHLY and CDR2 FYNNEI come from the germline V gene. This CDR3 region has 13 residues.

The rearrangement links TRBV18 to TRBJ1-1; D remains unclear. CDR3 length: 15 residues. The ends were cut back, 2 bases at V and 0 bases at J, with 10 bases in the middle. CDR1 and CDR2 from the germline V gene are KGHSH and LQKENI. CDR3 loop: CASSPNGRMNTEAFF. The CDR3 bases are TGTGCCAGCTCACCAAATGGGCGGATGAACACTGAAGCTTTCTTT. Based on the CDR3 plus reference TRBV18 and TRBJ1-1, the full variable domain is NAGVMQNPRHLVRRRGQEARLRCSPMKGHSHVYWYRQLPEEGLKFMVYLQKENIIDESGMPKERFSAEFPKEGPSILRIQQVVRGDSAAYFCASSPNGRMNTEAFFGQGTRLTVV.

This clone has just a few counts. The chain uses TRBV9 and TRBJ2-3, with a tentative D call TRBD1 (8 bases). The germline CDR1 and CDR2 sequences are SGDLS and YYNGEE. The CDR3 is 18 residues long. The V and J ends lost 4 bases and 1 base respectively, with 22 bases between them. The CDR3 nucleotides read TGTGCCAGCAGCCCCTCGGGTCGACAGGGGAGGGGCACAGATACGCAGTATTTT. This gives the protein CASSPSGRQGRGTDTQYF.

Written as DNA, the CDR3 is TGTGCCAGCAGCACGATGGGACAGGGACAAGAGACCCAGTACTTC. Its translation: CASSTMGQGQETQYF. The chain carries TRBV7-9 and TRBJ2-5; 9 positions agree with TRBD1. V lost 5 bases and J lost 2; bases outside the gene matches: 6. The germline V gene has CDR1 SEHNR and CDR2 FQNEAQ (reference sequence). The CDR3 contains 15 residues.

This chain connects TRBV6-1 to TRBJ2-3; D is ambiguous. This CDR3 contains 13 residues. Germline loops: CDR1 MNHNS, CDR2 SASEGT. Trimming removed 2 bases from V and 1 base from J, with 4 bases in between. CDR3 coding DNA: TGTGCCAGCAGTGAACCTGGCACAGATACGCAGTATTTT. Amino acid sequence: CASSEPGTDTQYF.

There are a few counts of this clone. The V call is TRBV2, the J call TRBJ2-2, with 7 bases aligning to TRBD1. The CDR3 is made up of 16 amino acids. Per the germline V gene, CDR1 is SNHLY and CDR2 is FYNNEI. With 7 bases clipped from V and 4 bases from J, the junction kept 12 bases outside the gene matches. CDR3 in DNA: TGTGCCAGCACTGGGGCGGCCCACAGGGGCACCGGGGAGCTGTTTTTT. Amino acid sequence: CASTGAAHRGTGELFF.

The J gene is TRBJ2-5, the V gene TRBV5-3; unclear D gene. TRBV5-3 is identified as an open reading frame with a role that is uncertain. The CDR3 runs 12 residues. V lost 6 bases and J 5 bases, leaving 11 bases between the germline ends. CDR3 DNA: TGTGCCAGAATCCCAATCCGGGAGACCCAGTACTTC. Translated: CARIPIRETQYF.

The chain couples TRBV5-1 to TRBJ2-1; D unclear. The germline V gene encodes CDR1 SGHRS and CDR2 YFSETQ. This CDR3 has 12 residues. V lost 1 base to trimming and J lost 10 bases, with 9 bases between them. The CDR3 protein is CASSLQPPEQFF. CDR3 nucleotides: TGCGCCAGCAGCTTGCAACCCCCGGAGCAGTTCTTC.

This chain's CDR3 is CASSEDRGWSRETQYF. In DNA, the CDR3 is TGTGCCAGCAGTGAAGATAGGGGTTGGAGCAGAGAGACCCAGTACTTC. The rearrangement joins TRBV6-1 to TRBJ2-5; a weak D match, TRBD1 (5 bases). The V end was cut by 1 base, the J end by 4 bases, with 16 bases between. The CDR3 sequence is 16 residues long. Germline CDR1 and CDR2: MNHNS and SASEGT.

This sequence joins TRBV28 and TRBJ2-7; D might be TRBD1 or TRBD2, each matching 5 bases. Germline V lookup: CDR1 MDHEN, CDR2 SYDVKM. The CDR3 is made up of 13 amino acids. The V gene lost 6 bases and the J gene lost 5 bases, with 14 bases spanning the gap. The CDR3 sequence: CASRRDPRDEQYV. CDR3 nucleotides: TGTGCCAGCAGAAGGGACCCTCGGGACGAGCAGTACGTC.

The rearrangement links TRBV3-1 (or the pseudogene TRBV3-2) to TRBJ2-1, with 13 bases matching TRBD2. The CDR3 covers 18 residues. The germline gives CDR1 LGHDT, CDR2 YNNKEL (reference sequence). Trimming at V came to 0 bases and at J to 0 bases, leaving 2 bases not matched to a gene. This CDR3 reads CASSQDRTSGSSYNEQFF. CDR3 bases: TGTGCCAGCAGCCAAGATAGGACTAGCGGGAGCTCCTACAATGAGCAGTTCTTC.

This clone was found once. V usage is TRBV5-1 and J usage is TRBJ2-6; 8 bases fit TRBD1. The CDR3 is 18 residues long. Germline V gives CDR1 SGHRS, CDR2 YFSETQ. The V segment lost 0 bases and the J segment 0 bases; nucleotides outside the gene matches: 5. CDR3 sequence: CASSLGATGVSGANVLTF. The CDR3 DNA is TGCGCCAGCAGCTTGGGTGCGACAGGGGTCTCTGGGGCCAACGTCCTGACTTTC.

The V and J genes are TRBV6-5 and TRBJ2-3, with D unclear. V dropped 6 bases and J dropped 0 bases, with 10 bases sitting between them. The CDR3 is 14 residues long. Germline CDR1 and CDR2: MNHEY and SVGAGI. For the CDR3, the DNA is TGTGCCAGCAGGGTGTTTTGGAGCACAGATACGCAGTATTTT. Encoded protein: CASRVFWSTDTQYF.